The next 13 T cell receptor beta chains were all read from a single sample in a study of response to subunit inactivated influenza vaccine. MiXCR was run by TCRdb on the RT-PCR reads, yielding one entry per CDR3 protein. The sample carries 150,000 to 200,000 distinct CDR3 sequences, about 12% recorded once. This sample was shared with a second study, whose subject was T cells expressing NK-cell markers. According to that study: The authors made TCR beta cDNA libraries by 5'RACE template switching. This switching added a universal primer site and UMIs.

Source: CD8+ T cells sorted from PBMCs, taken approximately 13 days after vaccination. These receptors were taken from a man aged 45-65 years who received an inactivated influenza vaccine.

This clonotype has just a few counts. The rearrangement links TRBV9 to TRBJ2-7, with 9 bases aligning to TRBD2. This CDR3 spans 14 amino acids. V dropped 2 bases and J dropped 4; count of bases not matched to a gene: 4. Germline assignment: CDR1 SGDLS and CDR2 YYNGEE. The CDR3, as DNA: TGTGCCAGCAGCGTCGAAGCGGGGGGTTACGAGCAGTACTTC. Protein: CASSVEAGGYEQYF.

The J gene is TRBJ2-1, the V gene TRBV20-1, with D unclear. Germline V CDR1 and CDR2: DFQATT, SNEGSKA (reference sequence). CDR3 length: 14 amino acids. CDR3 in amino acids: CSGEWRDNFNEQFF. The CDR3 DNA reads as TGCAGCGGAGAGTGGAGAGACAACTTTAATGAGCAGTTCTTC.

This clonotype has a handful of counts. The CDR3 is CSATSGSTDTQYF. CDR3 in DNA: TGCAGCGCGACTAGCGGGAGTACAGATACGCAGTATTTT. The V and J genes are TRBV29-1 and TRBJ2-3, with TRBD2 matching 12 bases. The V gene's germline CDR1 is SQVTM and CDR2 ANQGSEA. The CDR3 extends over 13 amino acids. With 7 bases clipped from V and 3 bases from J, the junction kept 2 bases outside the gene matches.

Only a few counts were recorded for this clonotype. This CDR3 is CATRTGASTEAFF. The CDR3 DNA follows: TGTGCCACCCGAACAGGGGCAAGCACTGAAGCTTTCTTT. The rearrangement uses TRBV15 and TRBJ1-1; 7 nucleotides agree with TRBD1. This CDR3 comprises 13 residues. Germline CDR1 is LNHNV and CDR2 is YYDKDF (reference sequence). After removal of 8 bases from V and 4 bases from J, the junction contained 7 bases not matched to a gene.

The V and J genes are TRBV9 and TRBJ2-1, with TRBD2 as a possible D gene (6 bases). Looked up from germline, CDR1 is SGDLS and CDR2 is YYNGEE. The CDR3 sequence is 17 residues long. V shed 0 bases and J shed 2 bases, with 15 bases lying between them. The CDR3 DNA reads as TGTGCCAGCAGCGTAGCTACTTTGGAGGGTCCCTACAATGAGCAGTTCTTC. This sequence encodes CASSVATLEGPYNEQFF.

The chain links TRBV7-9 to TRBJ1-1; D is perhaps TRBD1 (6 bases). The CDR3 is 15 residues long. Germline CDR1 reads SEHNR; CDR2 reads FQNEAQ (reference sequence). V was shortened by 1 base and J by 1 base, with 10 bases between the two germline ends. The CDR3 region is CASSLVGTPNTEAFF. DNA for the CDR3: TGTGCCAGCAGCTTAGTCGGGACACCGAACACTGAAGCTTTCTTT.

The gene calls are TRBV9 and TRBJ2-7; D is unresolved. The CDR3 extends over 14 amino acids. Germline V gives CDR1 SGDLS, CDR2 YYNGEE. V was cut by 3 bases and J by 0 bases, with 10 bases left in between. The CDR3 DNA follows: TGTGCCAGCAGCGGGGATCGAAGCTCCTACGAGCAGTACTTC. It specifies CASSGDRSSYEQYF.

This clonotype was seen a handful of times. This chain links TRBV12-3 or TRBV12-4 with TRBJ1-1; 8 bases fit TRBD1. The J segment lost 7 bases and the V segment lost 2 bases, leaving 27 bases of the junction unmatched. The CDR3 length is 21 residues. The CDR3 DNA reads TGTGCCAGCAGTTTACCCGGACAGGGAAAATTGGAACCCCCACTCCTATTTGAAGCTTTCTTT. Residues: CASSLPGQGKLEPPLLFEAFF.

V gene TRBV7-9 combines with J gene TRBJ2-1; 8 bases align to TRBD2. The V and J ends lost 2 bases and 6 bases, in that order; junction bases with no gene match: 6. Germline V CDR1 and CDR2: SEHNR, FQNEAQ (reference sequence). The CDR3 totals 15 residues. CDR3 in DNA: TGTGCCAGCAGCTTATCCCGGGAGGGGGTCAATGAGCAGTTCTTC. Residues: CASSLSREGVNEQFF. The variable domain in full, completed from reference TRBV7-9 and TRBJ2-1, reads DTGVSQNPRHKITKRGQNVTFRCDPISEHNRLYWYRQTLGQGPEFLTYFQNEAQLEKSRLLSDRFSAERPKGSFSTLEIQRTEQGDSAMYLCASSLSREGVNEQFFGPGTRLTVL.

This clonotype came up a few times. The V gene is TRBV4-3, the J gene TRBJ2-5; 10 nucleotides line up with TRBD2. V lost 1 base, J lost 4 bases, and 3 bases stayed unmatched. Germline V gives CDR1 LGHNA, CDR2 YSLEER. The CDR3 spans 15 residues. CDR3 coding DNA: TGCGCCAGCAGCCAAGGTAGCGGGGGGCTAGAGACCCAGTACTTC. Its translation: CASSQGSGGLETQYF.

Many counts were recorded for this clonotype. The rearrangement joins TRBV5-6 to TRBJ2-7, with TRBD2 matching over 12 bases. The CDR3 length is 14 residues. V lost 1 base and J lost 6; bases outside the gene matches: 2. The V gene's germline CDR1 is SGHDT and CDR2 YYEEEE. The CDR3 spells CASSLTLAGGEQYF. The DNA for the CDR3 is TGTGCCAGCAGCTTGACACTAGCGGGAGGCGAGCAGTACTTC.

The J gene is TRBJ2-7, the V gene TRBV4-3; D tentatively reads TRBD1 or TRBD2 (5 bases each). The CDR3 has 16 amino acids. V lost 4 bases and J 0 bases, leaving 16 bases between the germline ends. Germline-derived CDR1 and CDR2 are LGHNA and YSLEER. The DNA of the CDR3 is TGCGCCAGCAGCCTCGCCCCCCAGGGACGCTCCTACGAGCAGTACTTC. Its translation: CASSLAPQGRSYEQYF.

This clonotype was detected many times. The CDR3 loop reads CASSHGSDTQYF. CDR3 DNA sequence: TGTGCCAGCAGTCACGGTTCAGATACGCAGTATTTT. The chain uses TRBV7-8 and TRBJ2-3; no definite D call. The CDR3 spans 12 residues. Looked up from germline, CDR1 is SGHVS and CDR2 is FQNEAQ. V shed 6 bases and J shed 4 bases, with 8 bases lying between them.